A selection of T cell receptor beta chains follows, all from one sample in a study of blood T cell repertoires in COVID-19. Only in-frame clones appear in the TCRdb table, and some are missing; sequencing was by immunoSEQ multiplex PCR. The sample has roughly 250,000 clones, about 87% seen once. The material sequenced was PBMCs or T cells enriched from blood (not recorded which). These receptors all stem from a woman in her fifties or sixties who had recovered from COVID-19. Both conserved end residues are part of each CDR3. A D gene is named only where the DNA matches it firmly. Clone size is stated in some rows and not others, as once, few, many or a class when expanded.

D gene	V gene	J gene	clone size	CDR3 DNA	CDR3 protein
TRBD1	TRBV29-1	TRBJ1-2	few	TGCAGCGTCGACAGGGTTTTACTTGCCTATGGCTACACCTTC	CSVDRVLLAYGYTF
TRBD2	TRBV19	TRBJ2-5	.	TGTGCCAGTAGTATGGACGGGAGGGGAGAGACCCAGTACTTC	CASSMDGRGETQYF
.	TRBV5-5	TRBJ2-5	.	TGTGCCAGCAGCTTCGGGAGTATAGGGGAGACCCAGTACTTC	CASSFGSIGETQYF
TRBD2	TRBV7-9	TRBJ2-2	.	TGTGCCAGCAGCTTAGTTGCGGGACTAGTACGAACCGGGGAGCTGTTTTTT	CASSLVAGLVRTGELFF
.	TRBV3-1/TRBV3-2	TRBJ2-5	few	TGTGCCAGCAGCCAAGTCAGCGGTACCTCGACCCAGTACTTC	CASSQVSGTSTQYF
TRBD2	TRBV27	TRBJ2-7	.	TGTGCCAGCAGTTTCGTGGGAGGGGTCTACGAGCAGTACTTC	CASSFVGGVYEQYF
.	TRBV7-2	TRBJ1-6	.	TGTGCCAGCAGCTTATTGTTAGCTAATTCACCCCTCCACTTT	CASSLLLANSPLHF
.	TRBV6-5	TRBJ2-7	.	TGTGCCAGCAGCACAACAGGGCCACGCTCCTACGAGCAGTACTTC	CASSTTGPRSYEQYF
TRBD2	TRBV5-5	TRBJ2-5	once	TGTGCCAGCAGCATCCGGGCGGGAGTAGGGGAGACCCAGTACTTC	CASSIRAGVGETQYF
TRBD1	TRBV28	TRBJ2-1	.	TGTGCCAGTTCCGGGACAGGGGACAATGAGCAGTTCTTC	CASSGTGDNEQFF
.	TRBV7-8	TRBJ2-7	.	TGTGCCAGCAGCTTAGCCCTCCCCCCCTCCTACGAGCAGTACTTC	CASSLALPPSYEQYF
.	TRBV7-2	TRBJ2-7	once	TGTGCCAGCAGCTTACGAGGAGGCCCCTACGGGGAGCAGTACTTC	CASSLRGGPYGEQYF
.	TRBV2	TRBJ2-7	.	TGTGCCAGCAGTATGGAGGAGCAGTACTTC	CASSMEEQYF
TRBD2	TRBV6-5	TRBJ2-5	few	TGTGCCAGCAGATCGGGACTAGCGCCAGAGACCCAGTACTTC	CASRSGLAPETQYF
TRBD2	TRBV18	TRBJ2-1	few	TGTGCCAGCTCACCTAAACTAGCGGACTACAATGAGCAGTTCTTC	CASSPKLADYNEQFF
.	TRBV6-5	TRBJ1-2	few	TGTGCCAGCAGTTACTCGGTCGGTGGCTACACCTTC	CASSYSVGGYTF
TRBD1	TRBV5-4	TRBJ1-3	.	TGTGCCAGCAGCCCAGGACAGGGATCGAACTCTGGAAACACCATATATTTT	CASSPGQGSNSGNTIYF
TRBD2	TRBV7-2	TRBJ2-3	.	TGTGCCAGCAGCCTCACTAGCGGGATCGGGGATACGCAGTATTTT	CASSLTSGIGDTQYF
TRBD2	TRBV10-3	TRBJ2-1	.	TGTGCCACCGCCGGGGGGAGGGATCACAATGAGCAGTTCTTC	CATAGGRDHNEQFF
.	TRBV5-1	TRBJ2-2	.	TGCGCCAGCAGCTTGGAGGGCAGGGCGGTCGGGGAGCTGTTTTTT	CASSLEGRAVGELFF
.	TRBV9	TRBJ2-1	.	TGTGCCAGCAGCGTAGGCGTAGCGGTTGAGCAGTTCTTC	CASSVGVAVEQFF
.	TRBV6-6	TRBJ1-6	.	TGTGCCAGCAGCCCTCTGGGGGGCTCCTATAATTCACCCCTCCACTTT	CASSPLGGSYNSPLHF
TRBD2	TRBV28	TRBJ2-5	.	TGTGCCAGCAGTTCGGCGGGAGACGGATTAGAGACCCAGTACTTC	CASSSAGDGLETQYF
.	TRBV28	TRBJ2-7	.	TGTGCCAGCAGTTTTGGATCGGGCGGGTGGACCCCCTACGAGCAGTACTTC	CASSFGSGGWTPYEQYF
TRBD1	TRBV7-2	TRBJ1-6	.	TGTGCCAGCAGCGGAGACAGGGTGAGCTTTTCACCCCTCCACTTT	CASSGDRVSFSPLHF
TRBD2	TRBV7-9	TRBJ2-3	.	TGTGCCAGCAGCTCCGCCCTAGCGGGAGTCACAGATACGCAGTATTTT	CASSSALAGVTDTQYF
.	TRBV7-5	TRBJ2-2	.	TGTGCCAGAAGCTTAGGTCCTCGGACACGCACCGGGGAGCTGTTTTTT	CARSLGPRTRTGELFF
TRBD1	TRBV9	TRBJ1-1	.	TGTGCCAGCAGCGCGACAGGGAAGCTGAACACTGAAGCTTTCTTT	CASSATGKLNTEAFF
TRBD2	TRBV30	TRBJ2-3	.	TGTGCCTGGAGTGTAACTAGCGGGAGAGCAGATACGCAGTATTTT	CAWSVTSGRADTQYF
.	TRBV27	TRBJ1-2	.	TGTGCCAGCAGCAGCCAGGGTTCGCGCGGCTACACCTTC	CASSSQGSRGYTF
TRBD1	TRBV10-3	TRBJ2-7	.	TGTGCCATCAGGAGCCCGGGACAGGGTGCCTACGAGCAGTACTTC	CAIRSPGQGAYEQYF
.	TRBV12-3/TRBV12-4	TRBJ1-4	.	TGTGCCAGCAGTTTCGGACTCAATGAAAAACTGTTTTTT	CASSFGLNEKLFF
TRBD2	TRBV6-5	TRBJ2-3	.	TGTGCCAGCAGTTATGAGGCTAGCGGACGCACAGATACGCAGTATTTT	CASSYEASGRTDTQYF
.	TRBV3-1/TRBV3-2	TRBJ2-7	once	TGTGCCAGCAGCCAAGGATTGGGGGCGACCTACGAGCAGTACTTC	CASSQGLGATYEQYF
TRBD2	TRBV7-3	TRBJ2-1	.	TGTGCCAGCACCCTCGGGACTAGCGGAAACAATGAGCAGTTCTTC	CASTLGTSGNNEQFF
.	TRBV28	TRBJ1-2	.	TGTGCCAGCAGTACGTCAGGGGGCTACACCTTC	CASSTSGGYTF
.	TRBV7-8	TRBJ1-1	.	TGTGCCAGCAGTTACGGCCCAGAGGCTGAAGCTTTCTTT	CASSYGPEAEAFF
.	TRBV10-3	TRBJ2-7	.	TGTGCCATCAGTGAGGGCGGGACCAGCTCCTACGAGCAGTACTTC	CAISEGGTSSYEQYF
TRBD2	TRBV27	TRBJ2-7	.	TGTGCCAGCTCGGCCAGCGGGAGTTACGAGCAGTACTTC	CASSASGSYEQYF
TRBD2	TRBV9	TRBJ2-5	.	TGTGCCAGCAGCGTCTCGGGGGGGGCGCGAGAGACCCAGTACTTC	CASSVSGGARETQYF
.	TRBV5-5	TRBJ2-5	.	TGTGCCAGCACCCCGGTCGTGTTGGACAAGGTTGAGACCCAGTACTTC	CASTPVVLDKVETQYF
.	TRBV20-1	TRBJ1-5	.	TGCAGTGCTAGTGGCCGGTCAGGTCAGCCCCAGCATTTT	CSASGRSGQPQHF
.	TRBV18	TRBJ2-3	.	TGTGCCAGCTCACCACGCCAGGTTCTAAACACAGATACGCAGTATTTT	CASSPRQVLNTDTQYF
.	TRBV28	TRBJ1-1	.	TGTGCCAGCAGTTCCGTCCAGGGCACTGAAGCTTTCTTT	CASSSVQGTEAFF
.	TRBV30	TRBJ2-5	.	TGTGCCTGGACCGCCTCCCCGGAGGGCCAGTACTTC	CAWTASPEGQYF
.	TRBV5-1	TRBJ1-2	.	TGCGCCAGCAGCGAGGGCAATCCTTATGGCTACACCTTC	CASSEGNPYGYTF
TRBD1	TRBV19	TRBJ1-6	.	TGTGCCAGTAGCCGGGGACAGGGTAATTCACCCCTCCACTTT	CASSRGQGNSPLHF
TRBD2	TRBV4-2	TRBJ2-1	.	TGTGCCAGCAGCCCGCCTCCCGGGACTAGCGGGGGCCGAGGGACCTACAATGAGCAGTTCTTC	CASSPPPGTSGGRGTYNEQFF
.	TRBV28	TRBJ1-3	.	TGTGCCAGCAGTTTCCGGGAATCTGGAAACACCATATATTTT	CASSFRESGNTIYF
.	TRBV21-1	TRBJ1-3	.	TGTGCCAGCAGCATACGAGGGGGCGCAGGAAACACCATATATTTT	CASSIRGGAGNTIYF
.	TRBV18	TRBJ2-3	.	TGTGCCAGCTCACTAGGGGCCTATACGCAGTATTTT	CASSLGAYTQYF
.	TRBV6-2/TRBV6-3	TRBJ1-1	.	TGTGCCAGCAGTCTACCTCCGGGGGAGCCTCAAGCTTTCTTT	CASSLPPGEPQAFF
.	TRBV5-4	TRBJ2-7	.	TGTGCCAGCAGCCCTGACTCTAGCTACAGCTACGAGCAGTACTTC	CASSPDSSYSYEQYF
TRBD2	TRBV5-5	TRBJ2-1	once	TGTGCCAGCAGCTTCGGGGGGGAACGTTACAATGAGCAGTTCTTC	CASSFGGERYNEQFF